The present T cell receptor (beta chain) was sequenced within a study of blood T cell repertoires in COVID-19. Trimming took 6 bases from V and 5 from J; bases not matched to a gene: 7. CDR1 is SQVTM, CDR2 ANQGSEA, per germline. This CDR3 has 13 residues. Sequencing was performed with immunoSEQ multiplex PCR; in TCRdb, only in-frame clones are kept and a portion is missing. This sample carries around 250,000 clones, around 86% of them seen once, and the ten largest clones take 3%. The material sequenced was peripheral blood. The clonotype originates from a woman aged 25 to 39 with active or convalescent COVID-19. The V and J genes are TRBV29-1 and TRBJ1-2; 9 bases map to TRBD1. Here the CDR3 reads CSVGDRAGYGYTF. DNA of the CDR3: TGCAGCGTGGGGGACAGGGCAGGGTATGGCTACACCTTC.